The present TCR beta chain was sequenced within a study of blood T cell repertoires in COVID-19. Study at large: COVID-19 samples collected from the United States, Italy and Spain covered acute and convalescent phases.

V gave up 4 bases and J gave up 8 bases, with 14 bases separating them. The CDR3 runs 13 residues. Germline V gene lookup returns CDR1 MNHNY and CDR2 SVGAGI (reference sequence). The method was immunoSEQ multiplex PCR; TCRdb's version includes in-frame clones alone and lacks a portion of them. The top ten clones hold about 14% of a sample with roughly 300,000 clones, about 85% of them seen once. This clonotype originated in a human donor in a cohort sampled during active COVID-19. V is TRBV6-6 and J is TRBJ1-2, with TRBD1 as a possible D gene (6 bases). Sequencing was done on a sample of peripheral blood. The CDR3 DNA reads as TGTGCCAGCAGTTCAGGTCAGGGGCAAGGCTACACCTTC. Translated: CASSSGQGQGYTF.